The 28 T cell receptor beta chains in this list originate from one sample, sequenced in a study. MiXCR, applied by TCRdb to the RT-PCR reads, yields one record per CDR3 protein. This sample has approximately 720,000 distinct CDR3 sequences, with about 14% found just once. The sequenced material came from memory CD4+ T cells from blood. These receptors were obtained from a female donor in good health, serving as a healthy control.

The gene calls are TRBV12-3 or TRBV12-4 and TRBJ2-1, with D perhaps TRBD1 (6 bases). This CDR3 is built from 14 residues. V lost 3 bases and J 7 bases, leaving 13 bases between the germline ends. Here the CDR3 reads CASSLGAHGNEQFF. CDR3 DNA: TGTGCCAGCAGTTTGGGGGCACACGGGAATGAGCAGTTCTTC.

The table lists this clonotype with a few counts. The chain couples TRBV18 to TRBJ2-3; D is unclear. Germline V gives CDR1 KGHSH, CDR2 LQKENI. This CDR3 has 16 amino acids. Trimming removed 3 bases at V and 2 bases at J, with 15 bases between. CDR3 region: CASSPRNSRYTDTQYF. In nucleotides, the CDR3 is TGTGCCAGCTCACCCAGGAATAGCAGATACACAGATACGCAGTATTTT.

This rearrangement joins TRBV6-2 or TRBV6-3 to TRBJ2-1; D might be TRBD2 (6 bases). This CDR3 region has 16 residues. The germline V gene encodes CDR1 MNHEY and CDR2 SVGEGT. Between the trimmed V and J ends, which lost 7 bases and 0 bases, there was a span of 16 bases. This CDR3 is CASTLTAGYSYNEQFF. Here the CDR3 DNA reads TGTGCCAGCACCCTGACAGCGGGTTACTCCTACAATGAGCAGTTCTTC.

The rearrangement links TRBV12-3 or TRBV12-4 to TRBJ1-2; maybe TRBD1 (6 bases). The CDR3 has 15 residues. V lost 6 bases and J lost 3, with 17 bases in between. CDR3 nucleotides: TGTGCCAGCAGCGGGAGACAGGCCAGCTACTATGGCTACACCTTC. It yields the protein CASSGRQASYYGYTF.

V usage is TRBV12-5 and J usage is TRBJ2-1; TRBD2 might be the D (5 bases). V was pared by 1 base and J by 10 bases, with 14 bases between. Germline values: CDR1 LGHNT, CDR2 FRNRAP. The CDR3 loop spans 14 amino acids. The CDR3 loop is CASGLGVGEREQFF. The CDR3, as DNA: TGTGCTAGTGGTTTGGGGGTGGGTGAGCGGGAGCAGTTCTTC.

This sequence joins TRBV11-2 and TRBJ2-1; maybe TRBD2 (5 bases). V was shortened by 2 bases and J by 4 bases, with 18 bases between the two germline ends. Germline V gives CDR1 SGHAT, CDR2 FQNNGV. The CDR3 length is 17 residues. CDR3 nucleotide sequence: TGTGCCAGCAGCTTAAGGCTCGGTCTAGCCCGTTACAATGAGCAGTTCTTC. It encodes CASSLRLGLARYNEQFF.

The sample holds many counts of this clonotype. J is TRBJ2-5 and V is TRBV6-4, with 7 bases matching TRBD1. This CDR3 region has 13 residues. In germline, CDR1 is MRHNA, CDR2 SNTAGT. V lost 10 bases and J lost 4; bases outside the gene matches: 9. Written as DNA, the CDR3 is TGTGCCACCCGAAGACAGGGTCGAGAGACCCAGTACTTC. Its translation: CATRRQGRETQYF.

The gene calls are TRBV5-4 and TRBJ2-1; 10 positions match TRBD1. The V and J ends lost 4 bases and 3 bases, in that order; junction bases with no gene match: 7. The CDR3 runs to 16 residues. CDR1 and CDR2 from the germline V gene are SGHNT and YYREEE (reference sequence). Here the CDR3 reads CASSLPGTGDYNEQFF. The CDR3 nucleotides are TGTGCCAGCAGCCTCCCGGGGACAGGGGACTACAATGAGCAGTTCTTC.

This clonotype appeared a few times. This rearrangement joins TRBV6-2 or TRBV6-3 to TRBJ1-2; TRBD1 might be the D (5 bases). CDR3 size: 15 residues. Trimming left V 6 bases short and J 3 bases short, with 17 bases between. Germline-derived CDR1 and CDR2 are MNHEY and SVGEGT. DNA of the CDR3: TGTGCCAGCAGGGCTACTCCGACAGTGGACTATGGCTACACCTTC. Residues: CASRATPTVDYGYTF.

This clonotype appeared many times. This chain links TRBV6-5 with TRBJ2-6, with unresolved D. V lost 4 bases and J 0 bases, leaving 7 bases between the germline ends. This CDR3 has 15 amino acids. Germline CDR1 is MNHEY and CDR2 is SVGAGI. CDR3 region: CASSLSSSGANVLTF. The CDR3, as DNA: TGTGCCAGCAGTTTATCATCCTCTGGGGCCAACGTCCTGACTTTC.

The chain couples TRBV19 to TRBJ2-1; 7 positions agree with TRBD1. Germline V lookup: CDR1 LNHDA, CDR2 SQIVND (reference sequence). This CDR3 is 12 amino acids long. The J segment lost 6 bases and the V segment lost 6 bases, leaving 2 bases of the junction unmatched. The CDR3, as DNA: TGTGCCAGTAGGGGACAGTCCAATGAGCAGTTCTTC. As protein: CASRGQSNEQFF.

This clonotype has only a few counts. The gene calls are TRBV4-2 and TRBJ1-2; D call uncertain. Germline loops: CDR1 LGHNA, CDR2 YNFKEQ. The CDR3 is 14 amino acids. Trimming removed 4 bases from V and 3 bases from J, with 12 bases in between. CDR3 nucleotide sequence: TGTGCCAGCAGCCTTCGAAGAACGGACTATGGCTACACCTTC. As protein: CASSLRRTDYGYTF.

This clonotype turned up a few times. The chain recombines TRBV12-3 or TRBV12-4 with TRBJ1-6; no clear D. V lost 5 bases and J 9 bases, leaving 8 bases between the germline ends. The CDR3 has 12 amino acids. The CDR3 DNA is TGTGCCAGCAGTATTCAGCTTTCACCCCTCCACTTT. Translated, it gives CASSIQLSPLHF.

The CDR3 DNA is TGCAGTGCTAGTGTCTCGCGACTAGCGGGTAATGAGCAGTTCTTC. It yields the protein CSASVSRLAGNEQFF. The chain is built from TRBV20-1 and TRBJ2-1, with 10 bases aligning to TRBD2. Germline trimming cut 3 bases from V and 7 bases from J; bases unmatched to any gene: 9. Germline loops: CDR1 DFQATT, CDR2 SNEGSKA (reference sequence). The CDR3 covers 15 residues.

CDR3 sequence (DNA): TGTGCCAGCAGTAGGCAATTGGAGACCCAGTACTTC. The encoded protein is CASSRQLETQYF. The chain employs TRBV12-3 or TRBV12-4 and TRBJ2-5; no firm D call. This CDR3 spans 12 amino acids. Trimming removed 5 bases from V and 5 bases from J, with 9 bases in between.

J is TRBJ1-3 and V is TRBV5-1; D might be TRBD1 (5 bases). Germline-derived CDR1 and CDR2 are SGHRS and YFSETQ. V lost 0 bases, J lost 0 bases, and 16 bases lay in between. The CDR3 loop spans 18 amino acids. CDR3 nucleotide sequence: TGCGCCAGCAGCTTGGGCAAAGACCAGACAGTCTCTGGAAACACCATATATTTT. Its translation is CASSLGKDQTVSGNTIYF.

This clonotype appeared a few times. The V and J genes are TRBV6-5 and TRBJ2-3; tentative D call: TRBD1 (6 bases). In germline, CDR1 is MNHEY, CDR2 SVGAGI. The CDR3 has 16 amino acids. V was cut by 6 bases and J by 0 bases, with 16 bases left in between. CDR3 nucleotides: TGTGCCAGCAGGGAAACAGGGAGTTCGAGCACAGATACGCAGTATTTT. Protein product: CASRETGSSSTDTQYF.

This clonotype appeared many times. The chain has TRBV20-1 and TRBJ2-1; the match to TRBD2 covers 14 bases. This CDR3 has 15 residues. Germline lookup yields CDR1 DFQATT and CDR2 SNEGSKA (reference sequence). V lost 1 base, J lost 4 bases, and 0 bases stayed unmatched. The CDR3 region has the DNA TGCAGTGCTAGAGGACTAGCGGGAGGGTACAATGAGCAGTTCTTC. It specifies CSARGLAGGYNEQFF.

CDR3 nucleotides: TGTGCCAGCAGCCCAAGCGGGAGCGTTCTCGATGAGCAGTTCTTC. This codes for CASSPSGSVLDEQFF. The rearrangement uses TRBV11-2 and TRBJ2-1; 8 bases are shared with TRBD2. Germline V gives CDR1 SGHAT, CDR2 FQNNGV. With V trimmed by 5 bases and J by 8 bases, 11 bases remained unmatched. The CDR3 is 15 amino acids.

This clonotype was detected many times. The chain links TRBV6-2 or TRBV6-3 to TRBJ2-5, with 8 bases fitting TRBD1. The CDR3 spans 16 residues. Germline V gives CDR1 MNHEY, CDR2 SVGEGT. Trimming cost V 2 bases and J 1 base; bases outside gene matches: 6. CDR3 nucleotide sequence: TGTGCCAGCAGTTACGACGACAGGGGTATCCAAGAGACCCAGTACTTC. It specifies CASSYDDRGIQETQYF.

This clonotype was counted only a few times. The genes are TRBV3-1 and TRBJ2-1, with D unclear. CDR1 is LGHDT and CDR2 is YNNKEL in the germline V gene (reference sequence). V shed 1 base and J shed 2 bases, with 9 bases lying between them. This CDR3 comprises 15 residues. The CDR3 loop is CASSQAHGPYNEQFF. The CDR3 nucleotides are TGTGCCAGCAGCCAAGCGCACGGACCCTACAATGAGCAGTTCTTC.

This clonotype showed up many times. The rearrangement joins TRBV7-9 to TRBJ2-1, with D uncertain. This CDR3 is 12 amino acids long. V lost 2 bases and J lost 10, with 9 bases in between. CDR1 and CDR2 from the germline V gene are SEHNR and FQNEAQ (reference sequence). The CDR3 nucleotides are TGTGCCAGCAGCTTATCTCGGGCAGAGCAGTTCTTC. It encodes CASSLSRAEQFF. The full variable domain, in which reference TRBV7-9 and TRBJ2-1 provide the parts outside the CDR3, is DTGVSQNPRHKITKRGQNVTFRCDPISEHNRLYWYRQTLGQGPEFLTYFQNEAQLEKSRLLSDRFSAERPKGSFSTLEIQRTEQGDSAMYLCASSLSRAEQFFGPGTRLTVL.

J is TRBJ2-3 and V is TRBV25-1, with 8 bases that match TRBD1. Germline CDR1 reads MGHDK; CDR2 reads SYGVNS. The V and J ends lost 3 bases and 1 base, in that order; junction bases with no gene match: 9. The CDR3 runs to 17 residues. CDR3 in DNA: TGTGCCAGCAGTGATATACAGGGGGTTGCTGGCACAGATACGCAGTATTTT. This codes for CASSDIQGVAGTDTQYF.

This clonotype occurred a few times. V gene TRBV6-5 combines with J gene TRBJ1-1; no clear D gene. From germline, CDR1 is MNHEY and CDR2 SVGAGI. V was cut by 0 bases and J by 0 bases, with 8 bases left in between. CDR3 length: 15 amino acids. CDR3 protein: CASSYSYGVNTEAFF. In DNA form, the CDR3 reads TGTGCCAGCAGTTACTCGTATGGGGTGAACACTGAAGCTTTCTTT.

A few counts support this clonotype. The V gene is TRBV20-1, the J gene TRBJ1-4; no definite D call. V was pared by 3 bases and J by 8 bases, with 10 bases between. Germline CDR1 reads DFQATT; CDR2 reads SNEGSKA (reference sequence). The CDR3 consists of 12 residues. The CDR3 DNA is TGCAGTGCTAGTAGTCCGGGGGAAAAACTGTTTTTT. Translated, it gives CSASSPGEKLFF.

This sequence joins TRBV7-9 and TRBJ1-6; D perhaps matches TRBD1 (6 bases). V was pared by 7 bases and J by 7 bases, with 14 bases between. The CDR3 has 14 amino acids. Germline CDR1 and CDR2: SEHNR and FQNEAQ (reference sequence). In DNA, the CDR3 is TGTGCCAGCATCGACCAGGGGAGGAATTCACCCCTCCACTTT. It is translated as CASIDQGRNSPLHF.

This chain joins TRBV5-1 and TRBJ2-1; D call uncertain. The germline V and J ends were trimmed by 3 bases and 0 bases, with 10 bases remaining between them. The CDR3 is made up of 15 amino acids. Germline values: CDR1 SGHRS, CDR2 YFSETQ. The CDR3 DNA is TGCGCCAGCAGCTACGGCCAGAGCTCCTACAATGAGCAGTTCTTC. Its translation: CASSYGQSSYNEQFF.

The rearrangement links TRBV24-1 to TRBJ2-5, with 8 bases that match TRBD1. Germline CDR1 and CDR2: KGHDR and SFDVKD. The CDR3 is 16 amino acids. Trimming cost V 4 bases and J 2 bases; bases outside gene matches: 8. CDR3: CATSEPETGEQETQYF. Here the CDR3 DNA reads TGTGCCACCAGTGAACCGGAGACAGGGGAGCAAGAGACCCAGTACTTC.